Below, 14 T cell receptor beta chains from the same sample are listed, as sequenced in a study of regulatory T cells in long-lasting Graves disease (dated by TCRdb to the early 2020s). Explained via the paper, the time point label denotes: persistent/refractory GD, antithyroid drugs over 5 years with positive TRAb. RNA was extracted from PBMCs in TRIzol for both TCR sequencing and RNA sequencing. The library was produced with multiplex PCR. Sequencing instrument: Illumina HiSeq 4000. iRepertoire HTBI primers and Arm-PCR amplification of CDR3 regions were used to construct TCR beta libraries. The public reads were run again by TCRdb, first through fastp at Q25 and then through MiXCR, and only productive beta chains were kept. CDR3 protein sequences are deduplicated, and each keeps its most common genes and DNA. The sample data list a few hundred thousand distinct CDR3 sequences, and 20% to 25% of these were observed just once. The ten largest clones take up less than 9% of the sample.

The source was peripheral blood mononuclear cells (PBMCs), collected when the disease was refractory, from a patient treated with antithyroid drugs. Receptors were obtained from a female donor with Graves disease.

Concerning this clonotype itself: A much larger clonotype is one base distant, so this may be a read error. The chain couples TRBV7-3 to TRBJ1-1; weak D call: TRBD1 (5 bases). The CDR3 has 15 residues. The germline V gene has CDR1 SGHTA and CDR2 FQGTGA. Here the CDR3 reads CASARPGGANTEASF. The CDR3 DNA reads TGTGCCAGCGCCCGGCCCGGGGGAGCGAACACTGAAGCTTCCTTT.

This clonotype appeared a few times. This may come from a read error, since a much larger clone is one base off. The V gene is TRBV28, the J gene TRBJ1-4; D uncertain. The germline V gene has CDR1 MDHEN and CDR2 SYDVKM. The CDR3 length is 13 residues. V was shortened by 6 bases and J by 10 bases, with 15 bases between the two germline ends. The CDR3 coding sequence is TGTGCCAGCAGCGCAGGCCCTTTTGGAAAACTGTTTTTT. Encoded protein: CASSAGPFGKLFF.

This clonotype was picked up a small number of times. The gene calls are TRBV10-3 and TRBJ2-7; maybe TRBD2 (5 bases). Germline V gives CDR1 ENHRY, CDR2 SYGVKD. The CDR3 sequence is 15 residues long. Trimming left V 2 bases short and J 3 bases short, with 14 bases between. This CDR3 reads CAISEDSGEHYEQYF. As DNA, the CDR3 is TGTGCCATCAGTGAGGACTCTGGGGAGCACTACGAGCAGTACTTC.

This clonotype showed up just once. The chain recombines TRBV9 with TRBJ2-2, with D hard to call. The length of the CDR3 is 14 residues. Germline V gene data show CDR1 as SGDLS and CDR2 as YYNGEE. Between the trimmed V and J ends, which lost 1 base and 6 bases, there was a span of 10 bases. The chain's CDR3 is CASSVMVLPGELFF. The CDR3 DNA reads as TGTGCCAGCAGCGTAATGGTGTTGCCCGGGGAGCTGTTTTTT.

The table lists this clonotype with many counts. The V call is TRBV12-3 or TRBV12-4, the J call TRBJ1-1; TRBD1 matches 9 bases. The CDR3 has 16 residues. The V segment lost 5 bases and the J segment 5 bases; nucleotides outside the gene matches: 12. Written as DNA, the CDR3 is TGTGCCAGCAGTGACCTCAGACAGGGGGATCTTACTGAAGCTTTCTTT. This sequence encodes CASSDLRQGDLTEAFF.

The J gene is TRBJ1-5, the V gene TRBV5-1, with TRBD1 matching 12 bases. Germline V CDR1 and CDR2: SGHRS, YFSETQ. CDR3 size: 16 residues. Trimming cost V 3 bases and J 4 bases; bases outside gene matches: 5. CDR3 sequence (DNA): TGCGCCAGCAGCTCCCGGGACAGGGGGCATAATCAGCCCCAGCATTTT. Translation gives CASSSRDRGHNQPQHF.

The genes are TRBV5-1 and TRBJ2-7, with D perhaps matching TRBD2 (6 bases). The germline gives CDR1 SGHRS, CDR2 YFSETQ. The CDR3 extends over 16 amino acids. The V end was cut by 0 bases, the J end by 3 bases, with 16 bases between. The CDR3 DNA is TGCGCCAGCAGCTTGGGGTTGGACGGGGGTCTCTACGAGCAGTACTTC. Amino acids: CASSLGLDGGLYEQYF.

This clonotype was picked up many times. This sequence joins TRBV12-3 or TRBV12-4 and TRBJ1-3; D not certain. V lost 2 bases, J lost 0 bases, and 8 bases lay in between. The CDR3 has 15 residues. The CDR3 coding sequence is TGTGCCAGCAGTTTATACGGATACTCTGGAAACACCATATATTTT. Its translation: CASSLYGYSGNTIYF.

This clonotype occurred a few times. The CDR3 reads CASSQVGGGSGANVLTF. CDR3 coding DNA: TGTGCCAGCAGCCAGGTGGGGGGCGGGTCTGGGGCCAACGTCCTGACTTTC. This chain links TRBV7-2 with TRBJ2-6; D assignment may be TRBD1 or TRBD2 (6 bases each). Deletions cut 5 bases from V and 1 base from J, with 15 bases between. The CDR3 runs to 17 residues. The germline gives CDR1 SGHTA, CDR2 FQGNSA.

This clonotype was seen more than once but under ten times. The chain couples TRBV2 to TRBJ2-5; tentatively, D is TRBD1 (6 bases). Germline values: CDR1 SNHLY, CDR2 FYNNEI. Trimming pared 6 bases from V and 1 base from J, leaving 9 bases between. The CDR3 is made up of 13 amino acids. CDR3 amino acids: CASSTGSQETQYF. The CDR3 nucleotides are TGTGCCAGCAGCACAGGGTCCCAAGAGACCCAGTACTTC.

This clonotype showed up many times. Compared with germline, one end of the junction differs, possibly owing to a read error. V gene TRBV4-1 combines with J gene TRBJ2-7, with D possibly being TRBD1 (7 bases). The CDR3 runs to 13 residues. Per germline, CDR1 MGHRA and CDR2 YSYEKL. CDR3: CASSQGGSYEQYF. In DNA, the CDR3 is TGTGCCAGCAGCCAGGGGGGCTCCTACGAGCAGTACTTC.

This clonotype was detected a few times. Here the CDR3 DNA reads TGTGCCAGCAGCTCTGGACAGGGCTATAATGAAAAACTGTTTTTT. Its translation: CASSSGQGYNEKLFF. The chain has TRBV7-6 and TRBJ1-4, with 8 bases lining up with TRBD1. Per germline, CDR1 SGHVS and CDR2 FNYEAQ. This CDR3 is built from 15 residues. Trimming removed 4 bases from V and 4 bases from J; junction bases left unmatched: 5.

This clonotype was seen many times. The J gene is TRBJ1-1, the V gene TRBV5-1; D is possibly TRBD1 (5 bases). Trimming took off 6 bases at V and 7 bases at J, with 10 bases between the two ends. The CDR3 extends over 11 amino acids. Germline V gene data show CDR1 as SGHRS and CDR2 as YFSETQ. The CDR3 DNA sequence: TGCGCCAGCACTCAGGGACTTGAAGCTTTCTTT. Translating it yields CASTQGLEAFF.

This clonotype showed up many times. The chain carries TRBV2 and TRBJ2-7, with D possibly TRBD2 on 6 matching bases. V lost 7 bases, J lost 0 bases, and 13 bases lay in between. This CDR3 comprises 14 residues. Germline CDR1 and CDR2: SNHLY and FYNNEI. CDR3 sequence (DNA): TGTGCCAGCACGGACGGGGGTCTCTCCTACGAGCAGTACTTC. This translates into CASTDGGLSYEQYF.